The source of this T cell receptor (beta chain) is a study of T-cell reconstitution after alpha-beta-depleted transplantation in children. Overall study results and limits: Expanded clones from the graft, numbering several hundred, reportedly supplied alpha-beta T cells about two months after transplant. The main origin of T-cell counts and diversity one year after transplant was newly produced T cells. Diversity of TCRbeta at day 60 was high in some patients, arising from surviving recipient T cells and thymic progenitors.

This clonotype was counted a few times. Antigen specificity is unknown. One end of the junction varies from germline; a read error may be responsible. The CDR3 consists of 13 residues. The germline gives CDR1 MNHEY, CDR2 SMNVEV (reference sequence). A library of TCRbeta sequences, prepared with unique molecular identifiers, was generated. TCRdb recomputed calls from the PCR reads with MiXCR, one row per CDR3 protein. The sample yields over 100,000 distinct CDR3 sequences, approximately 5.4% seen once. The clonotype originates from a female patient aged 2-9 years who had a stem cell transplant for Fanconi anemia, so the T cells may come from the graft donor. V usage is TRBV27 and J usage is TRBJ2-7; D ambiguous. The sample here was PBMCs, mostly from graft donor cells, taken 60 days after TCRalphabeta/CD19-depleted stem cell transplant. CDR3 sequence: CASSPPNGRSLDF. The CDR3 DNA sequence: TGTGCCAGCAGCCCCCCGAACGGACGGTCCCTCGACTTC.